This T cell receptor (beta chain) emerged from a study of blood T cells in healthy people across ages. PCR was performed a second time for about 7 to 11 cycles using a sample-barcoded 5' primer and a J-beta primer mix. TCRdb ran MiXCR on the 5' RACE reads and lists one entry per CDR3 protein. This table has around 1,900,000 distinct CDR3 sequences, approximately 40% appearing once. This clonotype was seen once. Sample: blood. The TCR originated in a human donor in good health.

CDR3: CASSYSSGQAFF. DNA for the CDR3: TGTGCCAGCAGTTACTCGAGTGGTCAAGCTTTCTTT. The chain recombines TRBV6-5 with TRBJ1-1; no clear D. The germline gives CDR1 MNHEY, CDR2 SVGAGI. V lost 0 bases, J lost 9 bases, and 8 bases lay in between. The CDR3 has 12 amino acids.